The 10 T cell receptor beta chains presented below share a single source sample, sequenced in a study of T-cell memory formation after mild COVID-19. TCRdb passed the 5' RACE reads through MiXCR, listing each CDR3 protein once. The table lists a few hundred thousand distinct CDR3 sequences, around an eighth of them singletons. Material: PBMCs or a T cell subset sorted from them (not recorded which). The source of these receptors is a man aged 18 to 29 who had mild COVID-19 (a few samples of this study predate the infection). Cell type and time point are not known.

This clonotype was observed a few times. The chain joins TRBV12-3 or TRBV12-4 to TRBJ2-7, with D possibly being TRBD2 (7 bases). V shed 7 bases and J shed 2 bases, with 15 bases lying between them. The CDR3 is 14 residues long. CDR3 amino acids: CASKLGGEAYEQYF. DNA for the CDR3: TGTGCCAGCAAATTAGGGGGGGAGGCCTACGAGCAGTACTTC.

This clonotype has a count of ten or more. The chain has TRBV5-4 and TRBJ2-1; D might be TRBD2 (7 bases). Germline-derived CDR1 and CDR2 are SGHNT and YYREEE (reference sequence). Trimming removed 4 bases from V and 8 bases from J, with 16 bases in between. The CDR3 totals 14 residues. The CDR3 sequence: CASSPLGGLHEQFF. The CDR3 region has the DNA TGTGCCAGCAGCCCCCTGGGGGGGCTCCATGAGCAGTTCTTC.

This clonotype was seen just once. The rearrangement joins TRBV20-1 to TRBJ2-1, with no clear D. The V gene's germline CDR1 is DFQATT and CDR2 SNEGSKA (reference sequence). Trimming left V 3 bases short and J 9 bases short, with 12 bases between. The CDR3 is made up of 12 amino acids. The CDR3 nucleotides are TGCAGTGCTAGTTCCGGGCTGGGTGAGCAGTTCTTC. Its protein product is CSASSGLGEQFF.

This clonotype has more than one count but fewer than ten. The chain joins TRBV6-5 to TRBJ2-7; 12 positions match TRBD1. CDR3 size: 16 residues. Germline V gene lookup returns CDR1 MNHEY and CDR2 SVGAGI. Unmatched junction bases numbered 5, after V lost 5 bases and J lost 0 bases. The CDR3 region has the DNA TGTGCCAGCAGTGATCCGGGACAGGGGGCCTCCTACGAGCAGTACTTC. It is translated as CASSDPGQGASYEQYF.

This rearrangement joins TRBV10-3 to TRBJ1-5, with D hard to call. CDR1 is ENHRY and CDR2 is SYGVKD in the germline V gene. Trimming took 2 bases from V and 6 from J, leaving 14 bases between them. The CDR3 loop spans 15 amino acids. The CDR3: CAISEVPPFFQPQHF. CDR3 in DNA: TGTGCCATCAGTGAGGTCCCCCCGTTCTTTCAGCCCCAGCATTTT.

The chain joins TRBV7-8 to TRBJ2-5; TRBD2 matches at 11 bases. Germline trimming cut 6 bases from V and 1 base from J; bases unmatched to any gene: 1. Looked up from germline, CDR1 is SGHVS and CDR2 is FQNEAQ. The CDR3 length is 14 residues. CDR3 loop: CASRLAGAQETQYF. The DNA of the CDR3 is TGTGCCAGCAGACTAGCGGGGGCCCAAGAGACCCAGTACTTC.

The V gene is TRBV5-4, the J gene TRBJ2-1; a weak D match, TRBD1 (5 bases). V lost 1 base to trimming and J lost 8 bases, with 10 bases between them. Germline CDR1 and CDR2: SGHNT and YYREEE (reference sequence). The CDR3 contains 13 residues. The CDR3 nucleotides read TGTGCCAGCAGCTTGCCAGGGAAGGATGAGCAGTTCTTC. Translation gives CASSLPGKDEQFF.

The genes are TRBV7-2 and TRBJ1-6, with TRBD1 matching 9 bases. Per the germline V gene, CDR1 is SGHTA and CDR2 is FQGNSA. The CDR3 contains 14 residues. The J segment lost 8 bases and the V segment lost 7 bases, leaving 6 bases of the junction unmatched. The CDR3 nucleotides read TGTGCCAGCACCCCCGACAGGGGGTATTCACCCCTCCACTTT. Amino acids: CASTPDRGYSPLHF.

The chain joins TRBV12-3 or TRBV12-4 to TRBJ1-1; D may be TRBD1 (5 bases). V was trimmed by 7 bases and J by 1 base, leaving 10 bases between them. The CDR3 contains 13 residues. The CDR3 DNA reads TGTGCCAGCATGTGGGGCGGGAACACTGAAGCTTTCTTT. Amino acids: CASMWGGNTEAFF.

This clonotype came up a few times. CDR3 nucleotide sequence: TGCGCCAGCAGCATAGGACCCCTGGGGAACACTGAAGCTTTCTTT. It encodes CASSIGPLGNTEAFF. The V call is TRBV5-1, the J call TRBJ1-1; D not resolved. The length of the CDR3 is 15 residues. V lost 4 bases and J lost 1, with 14 bases in between. Germline CDR1 reads SGHRS; CDR2 reads YFSETQ.